These 21 T cell receptor beta chains share one sample of origin, sequenced in a study of Ad26.COV2.S vaccination and SARS-CoV-2 variants. The sample's treatment: roughly 20 received Ad26.COV2.S at low or high dose, single or two shots; roughly five received placebo; per-sample allocation not given. At day 63 after the first vaccine or placebo injection, samples were drawn. Here immunoSEQ multiplex PCR was the method, and the copy in TCRdb shows in-frame clones only, minus some. The sample carries around 310,000 clones, roughly 88% recorded once. The starting material was peripheral blood, obtained in a trial of Ad26.COV2.S vaccine versus placebo. These receptors all stem from a person aged 18-65 years who received the Ad26.COV2.S COVID-19 vaccine or a placebo.

The V and J genes are TRBV10-3 and TRBJ1-1, with D possibly being TRBD1 (5 bases). V dropped 4 bases and J dropped 6 bases, with 12 bases sitting between them. The CDR3 contains 13 residues. Germline CDR1 ENHRY, CDR2 SYGVKD. Written as DNA, the CDR3 is TGTGCCATCAGTGCCCAGACAGATTCTGAAGCTTTCTTT. As protein: CAISAQTDSEAFF.

In this sample, this clone turned up a few times. V usage is TRBV19 and J usage is TRBJ1-6, with TRBD1 matching 9 bases. Germline V gene data show CDR1 as LNHDA and CDR2 as SQIVND (reference sequence). V shed 9 bases and J 10 bases; nucleotides not matched to a gene: 7. The CDR3 extends over 13 amino acids. As DNA, the CDR3 is TGTGCCAGCTCCCGGGACAGGGAGTCACCCCTCCACTTT. As protein: CASSRDRESPLHF. Together with reference TRBV19 and TRBJ1-6, the CDR3 gives the full variable domain: DGGITQSPKYLFRKEGQNVTLSCEQNLNHDAMYWYRQDPGQGLRLIYYSQIVNDFQKGDIAEGYSVSREKKESFPLTVTSAQKNPTAFYLCASSRDRESPLHFGNGTRLTVT.

The chain combines TRBV7-2 with TRBJ1-6; D not certain. The CDR3 is made up of 14 amino acids. Germline lookup yields CDR1 SGHTA and CDR2 FQGNSA. V was clipped by 5 bases and J by 12 bases, with 17 bases between them. Written as DNA, the CDR3 is TGTGCCAGCAGCAACCCCTTGGGGAGTCAACCCCTCCACTTT. It translates to CASSNPLGSQPLHF.

V gene TRBV20-1 combines with J gene TRBJ2-1; the D gene is possibly TRBD2 (6 bases). The CDR3 sequence is 14 residues long. Per germline, CDR1 DFQATT and CDR2 SNEGSKA (reference sequence). The ends were cut back, 3 bases at V and 4 bases at J, with 13 bases in the middle. The CDR3 reads CSASDGRGYNEQFF. The CDR3 DNA reads as TGCAGTGCTAGTGACGGGAGAGGTTACAATGAGCAGTTCTTC.

This clone was recorded only once. V gene TRBV19 combines with J gene TRBJ2-3; TRBD2 matches at 7 bases. The CDR3 has 14 residues. Germline V gives CDR1 LNHDA, CDR2 SQIVND (reference sequence). Losses at the gene ends were 7 bases for V and 4 bases for J; bases not matched to a gene: 8. This CDR3 is CASMGGSFADTQYF. The CDR3 region has the DNA TGTGCCAGTATGGGCGGGAGCTTTGCAGATACGCAGTATTTT.

V is TRBV6-5 and J is TRBJ1-5; D gene unclear. Trimming took 7 bases from V and 5 from J, leaving 15 bases between them. Germline V lookup: CDR1 MNHEY, CDR2 SVGAGI. The CDR3 is 14 amino acids. This CDR3 is CASTGADPDQPQHF. CDR3 DNA: TGTGCCAGCACCGGCGCCGACCCGGATCAGCCCCAGCATTTT.

The rearrangement joins TRBV2 to TRBJ1-3; no definite D call. V lost 7 bases, J lost 4 bases, and 8 bases lay in between. CDR1 and CDR2 from the germline V gene are SNHLY and FYNNEI. The CDR3 has 12 residues. DNA for the CDR3: TGTGCCAGCATCCGAGGCGGAAACACCATATATTTT. This sequence encodes CASIRGGNTIYF.

This chain uses TRBV4-3 with TRBJ1-5; tentatively, D is TRBD1 (6 bases). The CDR3 extends over 17 amino acids. The germline CDR1 and CDR2 sequences are LGHNA and YSLEER. Trimming pared 0 bases from V and 5 bases from J, leaving 17 bases between. The CDR3 sequence: CASSQEARQEVDQPQHF. In nucleotides, the CDR3 is TGCGCCAGCAGCCAAGAAGCCCGACAGGAGGTAGATCAGCCCCAGCATTTT.

This sequence joins TRBV2 and TRBJ1-1, with D possibly being TRBD1 (6 bases). The V end lost 7 bases, the J end lost 1 base, and 16 bases lay between the germline ends. The CDR3 is 15 amino acids. The germline CDR1 and CDR2 sequences are SNHLY and FYNNEI. CDR3 nucleotides: TGTGCCAGCAACCTTAGGACAGCAACGAACACTGAAGCTTTCTTT. It translates to CASNLRTATNTEAFF.

CDR3 coding DNA: TGCAGCGTTGGGTCTATGTTCCGAAGCACAGATACGCAGTATTTT. Residues: CSVGSMFRSTDTQYF. The chain uses TRBV29-1 and TRBJ2-3; D is unresolved. In germline, CDR1 is SQVTM, CDR2 ANQGSEA. The CDR3 is made up of 15 amino acids. V was shortened by 4 bases and J by 0 bases, with 14 bases between the two germline ends.

The chain uses TRBV13 and TRBJ1-2, with 7 positions matching TRBD1. The germline V gene has CDR1 PRHDT and CDR2 FYEKMQ (reference sequence). This CDR3 spans 15 amino acids. Losses at the gene ends were 5 bases for V and 11 bases for J; bases not matched to a gene: 17. The CDR3 DNA follows: TGTGCCAGCAGCCTCAAACGGACAGGTCGTATGTGGTACACCTTC. It encodes CASSLKRTGRMWYTF.

The chain employs TRBV5-1 and TRBJ1-4; the D is unclear. The germline gives CDR1 SGHRS, CDR2 YFSETQ. V was cut by 4 bases and J by 5 bases, with 12 bases left in between. This CDR3 is built from 14 residues. The CDR3 region is CASSPLTLNEKLFF. CDR3 bases: TGCGCCAGCAGCCCTTTGACCCTAAATGAAAAACTGTTTTTT.

A single count supports this clone. This chain uses TRBV7-2 with TRBJ1-5; 9 positions match TRBD1. The V gene end was trimmed by 5 bases and the J gene end by 7 bases; junction bases not matched to a gene: 9. The CDR3 length is 15 residues. Germline lookup yields CDR1 SGHTA and CDR2 FQGNSA. This CDR3 reads CASSTRTGEKQPQHF. For the CDR3, the DNA is TGTGCCAGCAGCACCCGGACAGGGGAGAAGCAGCCCCAGCATTTT.

To note about this clone: Other DNA sequences in the sample encode the same CDR3. The V gene is TRBV15, the J gene TRBJ2-6; 7 nucleotides agree with TRBD2. The junction had 0 bases not matched to a gene; V was cut back by 1 base and J by 0 bases. CDR1 and CDR2 (germline): LNHNV, YYDKDF (reference sequence). The CDR3 contains 16 residues. The CDR3, as DNA: TGTGCCACCAGCAGAGCGGGAGGCTCTGGGGCCAACGTCCTGACTTTC. Translating gives CATSRAGGSGANVLTF. The full variable domain, its missing parts supplied by reference TRBV15 and TRBJ2-6, is DAMVIQNPRYQVTQFGKPVTLSCSQTLNHNVMYWYQQKSSQAPKLLFHYYDKDFNNEADTPDNFQSRRPNTSFCFLDIRSPGLGDTAMYLCATSRAGGSGANVLTFGAGSRLTVL.

The chain joins TRBV2 to TRBJ2-1; 11 bases are a match to TRBD2. The germline V gene encodes CDR1 SNHLY and CDR2 FYNNEI. CDR3 length equals 14 residues. Trimming removed 6 bases from V and 8 bases from J; junction bases left unmatched: 6. CDR3: CASRAGLAGHEQFF. The CDR3 region has the DNA TGTGCCAGCAGGGCCGGACTAGCGGGTCATGAGCAGTTCTTC.

The chain links TRBV5-4 to TRBJ1-2, with D possibly matching TRBD1 (5 bases). V lost 4 bases, J lost 0 bases, and 13 bases lay in between. CDR1 is SGHNT, CDR2 YYREEE, per germline (reference sequence). The CDR3 runs 15 residues. This CDR3 reads CASSRDSSPNYGYTF. The CDR3 nucleotides read TGTGCCAGCAGCCGGGACTCCTCACCTAACTATGGCTACACCTTC.

V and J are TRBV10-3 and TRBJ2-2; D is possibly TRBD2 (6 bases). The CDR3 totals 16 residues. Germline V gives CDR1 ENHRY, CDR2 SYGVKD. Trimming cost V 8 bases and J 4 bases, with 20 bases left between them. The CDR3 loop is CAICGGYSSCTGELFF. The CDR3, as DNA: TGTGCCATCTGTGGGGGGTACTCCTCTTGCACCGGGGAGCTGTTTTTT.

The chain combines TRBV6-2 or TRBV6-3 with TRBJ1-5, with D unclear. Trimming took off 6 bases at V and 2 bases at J, with 8 bases between the two ends. Germline CDR1 and CDR2: MNHEY and SVGEGT. The CDR3 runs 13 residues. This CDR3 reads CASSRSGNQPQHF. CDR3 nucleotides: TGTGCCAGCAGCCGCAGTGGCAATCAGCCCCAGCATTTT.

As concerns this clone: Other DNA sequences in the same sample also yield this CDR3. The V call is TRBV30, the J call TRBJ1-5, with a tentative D call TRBD1 (5 bases). The CDR3 extends over 14 amino acids. Deletions cut 0 bases from V and 1 base from J, with 7 bases between. Germline CDR1 reads GTSNPN; CDR2 reads SVGIG (reference sequence). CDR3 loop: CAWSVGASNQPQHF. CDR3 DNA sequence: TGTGCCTGGAGTGTAGGGGCGAGCAATCAGCCCCAGCATTTT.

V usage is TRBV20-1 and J usage is TRBJ1-5; maybe TRBD1 (6 bases). Germline CDR1 and CDR2: DFQATT and SNEGSKA (reference sequence). Between the trimmed V and J ends, which lost 3 bases and 5 bases, there was a span of 17 bases. The CDR3 extends over 15 amino acids. Here the CDR3 reads CSASRGQFGDQPQHF. In nucleotides, the CDR3 is TGCAGTGCTAGTAGAGGACAGTTTGGCGATCAGCCCCAGCATTTT.

The gene calls are TRBV14 and TRBJ1-2, with a weak D call TRBD1 (5 bases). Per the germline V gene, CDR1 is SGHDN and CDR2 is FVKESK. This CDR3 has 14 amino acids. V was shortened by 0 bases and J by 3 bases, with 8 bases between the two germline ends. Written as DNA, the CDR3 is TGTGCCAGCAGCCAAGAGACAGTCCACTATGGCTACACCTTC. It yields the protein CASSQETVHYGYTF.